These T cell receptor beta chains were read from a single sample in a study of OX40 agonist ivuxolimab in advanced cancers. The repertoire was sequenced with immunoSEQ multiplex PCR; TCRdb's copy has only in-frame clones and lacks some. The sample lists 20,000 to 25,000 clones, approximately 82% occurring once. This specimen was CD4+ or CD8+ T cells sorted from blood, taken in a trial of the OX40 agonist ivuxolimab. The receptor source for this set is an adult with an advanced solid tumor such as melanoma, head and neck, liver or kidney cancer. The CDR3 runs from the conserved cysteine through the conserved F or W. The D gene is left open where the match is weak. Some rows have no size entry. The others give once, few or many, or a class for an expanded clone.

j_call: TRBJ2-6; d_call: TRBD2; v_call: TRBV5-5; clone_size: .; cdr3_aa: CASSPLAGSAGTGANVLTF; cdr3_nt: TGTGCCAGCAGCCCCTTAGCGGGATCGGCTGGGACTGGGGCCAACGTCCTGACTTTC
j_call: TRBJ2-5; d_call: .; v_call: TRBV18; clone_size: .; cdr3_aa: CASSQDQETQYF; cdr3_nt: TGTGCCAGCTCCCAGGATCAAGAGACCCAGTACTTC
j_call: TRBJ1-1; d_call: .; v_call: TRBV7-3; clone_size: .; cdr3_aa: CASSPGSHRAEAFF; cdr3_nt: TGTGCCAGCAGCCCCGGGAGCCACCGGGCTGAAGCTTTCTTT
j_call: TRBJ1-1; d_call: .; v_call: TRBV11-2; clone_size: .; cdr3_aa: CASSPPGLSVNTEAFF; cdr3_nt: TGTGCCAGCAGCCCGCCGGGGCTGAGCGTCAACACTGAAGCTTTCTTT
j_call: TRBJ1-2; d_call: TRBD1; v_call: TRBV6-5; clone_size: .; cdr3_aa: CASRSSGDRVGYTF; cdr3_nt: TGTGCCAGCAGGTCCTCCGGGGACAGGGTTGGCTACACCTTC
j_call: TRBJ1-6; d_call: .; v_call: TRBV27; clone_size: few; cdr3_aa: CASSFNNSPLHF; cdr3_nt: TGTGCCAGCAGTTTCAATAATTCACCCCTCCACTTT
j_call: TRBJ1-4; d_call: .; v_call: TRBV11-2; clone_size: .; cdr3_aa: CASGRLGATNEKLFF; cdr3_nt: TGTGCCAGCGGCAGGTTGGGGGCAACTAATGAAAAACTGTTTTTT
j_call: TRBJ2-1; d_call: TRBD2; v_call: TRBV27; clone_size: .; cdr3_aa: CASSLLRGFKNEQFF; cdr3_nt: TGTGCCAGCAGTTTATTGCGGGGGTTCAAGAATGAGCAGTTCTTC
j_call: TRBJ1-1; d_call: .; v_call: TRBV21-1; clone_size: .; cdr3_aa: CASSVEADLIPNTEAFF; cdr3_nt: TGTGCCAGCAGCGTAGAGGCGGATCTCATCCCGAACACTGAAGCTTTCTTT
j_call: TRBJ2-1; d_call: .; v_call: TRBV4-1; clone_size: .; cdr3_aa: CASSQDISALGSNEQFF; cdr3_nt: TGCGCCAGCAGCCAAGATATTTCAGCTTTAGGCTCCAATGAGCAGTTCTTC
j_call: TRBJ2-5; d_call: .; v_call: TRBV6-1; clone_size: .; cdr3_aa: CASSESQVQETQYF; cdr3_nt: TGTGCCAGCAGTGAATCGCAAGTCCAAGAGACCCAGTACTTC
j_call: TRBJ2-5; d_call: TRBD1; v_call: TRBV28; clone_size: .; cdr3_aa: CASSLPTGAGETQYF; cdr3_nt: TGTGCCAGCAGTTTACCCACAGGGGCAGGGGAGACCCAGTACTTC
j_call: TRBJ1-2; d_call: .; v_call: TRBV6-1; clone_size: .; cdr3_aa: CASSATVYGYTF; cdr3_nt: TGTGCCAGCAGTGCTACAGTCTATGGCTACACCTTC
j_call: TRBJ2-3; d_call: TRBD1; v_call: TRBV30; clone_size: .; cdr3_aa: CAWRTGGGFRTDTQYF; cdr3_nt: TGTGCCTGGAGGACAGGGGGTGGTTTCAGGACAGATACGCAGTATTTT
j_call: TRBJ1-4; d_call: .; v_call: TRBV30; clone_size: .; cdr3_aa: CAWSGKTLSEKLFF; cdr3_nt: TGTGCCTGGAGTGGGAAAACCTTGAGTGAAAAACTGTTTTTT
j_call: TRBJ2-5; d_call: TRBD1; v_call: TRBV6-1; clone_size: few; cdr3_aa: CASSEAPDRQFGVTQYF; cdr3_nt: TGTGCCAGCAGTGAAGCGCCGGACAGGCAATTCGGTGTGACCCAGTACTTC
j_call: TRBJ1-1; d_call: .; v_call: TRBV27; clone_size: .; cdr3_aa: CASSLLAALGGTEAFF; cdr3_nt: TGTGCCAGCAGTCTCCTAGCAGCCCTAGGTGGCACTGAAGCTTTCTTT
j_call: TRBJ1-4; d_call: TRBD1; v_call: TRBV5-6; clone_size: .; cdr3_aa: CASSWTTGSTNEKLFF; cdr3_nt: TGTGCCAGCAGCTGGACGACAGGGTCAACTAATGAAAAACTGTTTTTT
j_call: TRBJ1-4; d_call: .; v_call: TRBV19; clone_size: .; cdr3_aa: CASSPQALGPTGNEKLFF; cdr3_nt: TGTGCCAGTAGCCCCCAGGCGTTGGGGCCGACGGGCAATGAAAAACTGTTTTTT
j_call: TRBJ2-5; d_call: TRBD1; v_call: TRBV5-4; clone_size: .; cdr3_aa: CASSLRDRVAETQYF; cdr3_nt: TGTGCCAGCAGCTTGCGGGACAGGGTGGCGGAGACCCAGTACTTC
j_call: TRBJ1-5; d_call: .; v_call: TRBV4-1; clone_size: .; cdr3_aa: CASSQEGQLSNQPQHF; cdr3_nt: TGCGCCAGCAGCCAAGAAGGACAGCTTAGCAATCAGCCCCAGCATTTT
j_call: TRBJ1-1; d_call: .; v_call: TRBV18; clone_size: .; cdr3_aa: CASSPSRAEVGAFF; cdr3_nt: TGTGCCAGCTCACCAAGCCGGGCTGAGGTAGGGGCTTTCTTT
j_call: TRBJ2-2; d_call: .; v_call: TRBV30; clone_size: .; cdr3_aa: CAWGYTNTGELFF; cdr3_nt: TGTGCCTGGGGCTATACGAACACCGGGGAGCTGTTTTTT
j_call: TRBJ1-4; d_call: .; v_call: TRBV25-1; clone_size: .; cdr3_aa: CASSETGPTNEKLFF; cdr3_nt: TGTGCCAGCAGTGAAACAGGACCAACTAATGAAAAACTGTTTTTT
j_call: TRBJ2-7; d_call: TRBD1; v_call: TRBV5-1; clone_size: .; cdr3_aa: CASSFFGQGTYEQYF; cdr3_nt: TGCGCCAGCAGCTTTTTCGGACAGGGCACCTACGAGCAGTACTTC
j_call: TRBJ2-2; d_call: TRBD2; v_call: TRBV7-9; clone_size: .; cdr3_aa: CAISTSGRGNTGELFF; cdr3_nt: TGTGCCATCTCGACTAGCGGGAGGGGGAACACCGGGGAGCTGTTTTTT
j_call: TRBJ2-5; d_call: TRBD1; v_call: TRBV9; clone_size: .; cdr3_aa: CASSVEEGGDRGHKETQYF; cdr3_nt: TGTGCCAGCAGCGTAGAGGAGGGCGGGGACAGGGGCCATAAAGAGACCCAGTACTTC
j_call: TRBJ2-5; d_call: .; v_call: TRBV5-6; clone_size: .; cdr3_aa: CASSLWATGWQETQYF; cdr3_nt: TGTGCCAGCAGCTTGTGGGCCACAGGGTGGCAAGAGACCCAGTACTTC